This T cell receptor beta chain was captured in a study of blood T cell repertoires in COVID-19. Study-wide context: COVID-19 samples from acute and convalescent phases originated in the United States, Italy and Spain. Sample material is recorded as cDNA or gDNA derived from T cells, B-cell-depleted T cells, or PBMCs.

V gave up 6 bases and J gave up 10 bases; unmatched junction bases: 3. CDR3 size: 10 residues. Germline CDR1 is GTSNPN and CDR2 is SVGIG (reference sequence). The repertoire was sequenced with immunoSEQ multiplex PCR; TCRdb's copy has only in-frame clones and lacks some. The repertoire includes fewer than 150,000 clones, around 83% of them detected once, and about a sixth sits in the top ten. What the recovered Cohort 3 donors had was two negative PCRs, clearance, or symptom resolution. The chain is built from TRBV30 and TRBJ1-3; TRBD1 matches at 7 bases. The sample was PBMCs or T cells enriched from blood (not recorded which). This clonotype was sampled from a young man who had recovered from COVID-19. CDR3 sequence (DNA): TGTGCCTGCCGGACAGGAACCATATATTTT. Translated, it gives CACRTGTIYF.